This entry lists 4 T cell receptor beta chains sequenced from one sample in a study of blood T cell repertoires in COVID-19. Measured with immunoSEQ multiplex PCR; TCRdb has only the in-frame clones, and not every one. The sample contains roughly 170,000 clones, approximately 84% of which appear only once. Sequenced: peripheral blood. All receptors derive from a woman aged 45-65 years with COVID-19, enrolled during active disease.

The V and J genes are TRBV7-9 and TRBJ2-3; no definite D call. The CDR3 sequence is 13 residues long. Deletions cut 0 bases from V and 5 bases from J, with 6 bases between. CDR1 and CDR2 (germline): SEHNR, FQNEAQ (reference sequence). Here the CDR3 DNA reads TGTGCCAGCAGCTTAGCCCCGGGAGATACGCAGTATTTT. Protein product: CASSLAPGDTQYF.

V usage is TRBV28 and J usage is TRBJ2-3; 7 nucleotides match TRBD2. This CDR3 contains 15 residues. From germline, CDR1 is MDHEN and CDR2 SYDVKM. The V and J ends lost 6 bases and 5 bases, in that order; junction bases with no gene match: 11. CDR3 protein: CASRPAGNKGDTQYF. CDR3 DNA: TGTGCCAGCAGACCAGCGGGGAACAAGGGAGATACGCAGTATTTT.

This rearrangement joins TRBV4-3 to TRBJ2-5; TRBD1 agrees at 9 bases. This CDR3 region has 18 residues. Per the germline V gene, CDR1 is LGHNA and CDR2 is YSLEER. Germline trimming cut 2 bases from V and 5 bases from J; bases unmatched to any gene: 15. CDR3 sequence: CASSQLSWTGDRWETQYF. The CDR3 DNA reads TGCGCCAGCAGCCAACTAAGCTGGACAGGGGACAGGTGGGAGACCCAGTACTTC.

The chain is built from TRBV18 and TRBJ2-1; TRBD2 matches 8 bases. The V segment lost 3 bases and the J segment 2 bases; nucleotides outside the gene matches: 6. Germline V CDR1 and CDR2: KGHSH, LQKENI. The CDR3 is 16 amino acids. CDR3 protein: CASSPRGGVAYNEQFF. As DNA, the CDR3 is TGTGCCAGCTCACCCCGGGGGGGGGTTGCCTACAATGAGCAGTTCTTC.